Listed below are T cell receptor beta chains from one sample, sequenced in a study of blood T cell repertoires in COVID-19. Repertoires were generated with immunoSEQ multiplex PCR, while TCRdb's copy carries only in-frame clones and drops some. Of some 250,000 clones in the sample, around 93% are singletons; the top ten hold more than 1%. The material sequenced was PBMCs or T cells enriched from blood (not recorded which). Receptors were obtained from a human donor in a cohort exposed to, infected with or recovered from COVID-19 (not recorded which). The donor label of this sample is uncertain. Both conserved end residues are part of each CDR3. The order of the fields is CDR3 protein, CDR3 DNA, D gene, J gene, clone size, V gene. The D gene is left open where the match is weak. Part of the rows lack a size; the others show once, few, many or a class for expanded clones.

CDR3aa: CASSLRTGGGDEKLFF
CDR3nt: TGTGCCAGCAGTTTAAGGACCGGGGGTGGGGATGAAAAACTGTTTTTT
d_gene: -
j_gene: TRBJ1-4
abundance: -
v_gene: TRBV13

CDR3aa: CASSLGLAPDTQYF
CDR3nt: TGTGCCAGCAGCTTGGGACTAGCCCCAGATACGCAGTATTTT
d_gene: TRBD2
j_gene: TRBJ2-3
abundance: -
v_gene: TRBV11-2

CDR3aa: CASSFNRVSYNEQFF
CDR3nt: TGTGCCAGCAGCTTTAACAGGGTATCCTACAATGAGCAGTTCTTC
d_gene: -
j_gene: TRBJ2-1
abundance: few
v_gene: TRBV7-9

CDR3aa: CASSSRGGEQFF
CDR3nt: TGTGCCAGCAGTTCGCGGGGCGGTGAGCAGTTCTTC
d_gene: -
j_gene: TRBJ2-1
abundance: -
v_gene: TRBV6-2/TRBV6-3

CDR3aa: CASSQDHPGRGGVGTDTQYF
CDR3nt: TGTGCCAGCAGCCAAGATCACCCAGGACGCGGAGGGGTCGGCACAGATACGCAGTATTTT
d_gene: -
j_gene: TRBJ2-3
abundance: -
v_gene: TRBV4-2

CDR3aa: CASSQGHEQYF
CDR3nt: TGTGCCAGTAGTCAGGGTCACGAGCAGTACTTC
d_gene: -
j_gene: TRBJ2-7
abundance: -
v_gene: TRBV19

CDR3aa: CASGGETQYF
CDR3nt: TGTGCCAGCGGCGGGGAGACCCAGTACTTC
d_gene: -
j_gene: TRBJ2-5
abundance: -
v_gene: TRBV6-5

CDR3aa: CSVEGTSGGGELFF
CDR3nt: TGCAGCGTTGAGGGGACTAGCGGGGGAGGGGAGCTGTTTTTT
d_gene: TRBD2
j_gene: TRBJ2-2
abundance: -
v_gene: TRBV29-1

CDR3aa: CAWSGLAVRAEQFF
CDR3nt: TGTGCCTGGAGTGGACTAGCGGTGAGGGCTGAGCAGTTCTTC
d_gene: TRBD2
j_gene: TRBJ2-1
abundance: -
v_gene: TRBV30

CDR3aa: CASSQGPAGAYEQYF
CDR3nt: TGTGCCAGCAGCCAAGGTCCAGCGGGGGCCTACGAGCAGTACTTC
d_gene: TRBD2
j_gene: TRBJ2-7
abundance: -
v_gene: TRBV3-1/TRBV3-2

CDR3aa: CASTPAGGGDTEAFF
CDR3nt: TGTGCCAGCACTCCCGCTGGGGGAGGGGACACTGAAGCTTTCTTT
d_gene: -
j_gene: TRBJ1-1
abundance: -
v_gene: TRBV7-9

CDR3aa: CASSVSGDSNQPQHF
CDR3nt: TGTGCCAGCAGCGTATCAGGGGATAGCAATCAGCCCCAGCATTTT
d_gene: -
j_gene: TRBJ1-5
abundance: -
v_gene: TRBV9

CDR3aa: CASREDRGIGGYTF
CDR3nt: TGTGCCAGCAGGGAGGACAGGGGAATTGGTGGCTACACCTTC
d_gene: TRBD1
j_gene: TRBJ1-2
abundance: -
v_gene: TRBV2

CDR3aa: CAVLPGGMNTEAFF
CDR3nt: TGTGCCGTCCTCCCCGGGGGGATGAACACTGAAGCTTTCTTT
d_gene: -
j_gene: TRBJ1-1
abundance: -
v_gene: TRBV19

CDR3aa: CASSSEEQPQHF
CDR3nt: TGTGCCAGCAGCTCAGAGGAACAGCCCCAGCATTTT
d_gene: -
j_gene: TRBJ1-5
abundance: once
v_gene: TRBV7-9

CDR3aa: CASSIPSSGASTGELFF
CDR3nt: TGTGCCAGTAGTATACCATCTAGCGGGGCATCCACCGGGGAGCTGTTTTTT
d_gene: TRBD2
j_gene: TRBJ2-2
abundance: -
v_gene: TRBV19

CDR3aa: CASSYSSLLAETQYF
CDR3nt: TGTGCCAGCAGTTACTCGAGCCTTCTAGCGGAGACCCAGTACTTC
d_gene: -
j_gene: TRBJ2-5
abundance: -
v_gene: TRBV6-5

CDR3aa: CASSLGPQGNYGYTF
CDR3nt: TGTGCCAGCAGCTTAGGGCCGCAGGGCAACTATGGCTACACCTTC
d_gene: -
j_gene: TRBJ1-2
abundance: -
v_gene: TRBV7-2

CDR3aa: CASSEYQGANTEAFF
CDR3nt: TGTGCCAGCAGTGAATATCAGGGGGCGAACACTGAAGCTTTCTTT
d_gene: TRBD1
j_gene: TRBJ1-1
abundance: -
v_gene: TRBV25-1

CDR3aa: CAATSRGGGEQYF
CDR3nt: TGTGCCGCTACGTCACGCGGGGGGGGCGAGCAGTACTTC
d_gene: TRBD2
j_gene: TRBJ2-7
abundance: few
v_gene: TRBV10-3

CDR3aa: CASSQTPTGVETQYF
CDR3nt: TGTGCCAGCAGTCAAACCCCGACAGGGGTGGAGACCCAGTACTTC
d_gene: TRBD1
j_gene: TRBJ2-5
abundance: once
v_gene: TRBV27

CDR3aa: CASSLGTGGVQPQHF
CDR3nt: TGTGCCAGTAGTTTGGGGACAGGGGGTGTCCAGCCCCAGCATTTT
d_gene: TRBD1
j_gene: TRBJ1-5
abundance: -
v_gene: TRBV19

CDR3aa: CASSEGAADTQYF
CDR3nt: TGTGCCAGCAGCGAGGGGGCAGCCGATACGCAGTATTTT
d_gene: TRBD1
j_gene: TRBJ2-3
abundance: -
v_gene: TRBV9

CDR3aa: CASSKRTGFSGANVLTF
CDR3nt: TGTGCCAGCAGTAAACGGACAGGGTTCTCTGGGGCCAACGTCCTGACTTTC
d_gene: TRBD1
j_gene: TRBJ2-6
abundance: -
v_gene: TRBV27

CDR3aa: CASSQDRAGGIYEQYF
CDR3nt: TGCGCCAGCAGCCAAGATCGGGCAGGGGGGATTTACGAGCAGTACTTC
d_gene: -
j_gene: TRBJ2-7
abundance: few
v_gene: TRBV4-1

CDR3aa: CASSPTTENTEAFF
CDR3nt: TGTGCCAGCAGCCCAACAACAGAGAACACTGAAGCTTTCTTT
d_gene: -
j_gene: TRBJ1-1
abundance: -
v_gene: TRBV6-5

CDR3aa: CASSAGTSVYNEQFF
CDR3nt: TGTGCCAGCAGTGCCGGGACTAGCGTGTACAATGAGCAGTTCTTC
d_gene: TRBD2
j_gene: TRBJ2-1
abundance: -
v_gene: TRBV2

CDR3aa: CASGQSGYYGYTF
CDR3nt: TGTGCCAGCGGTCAATCAGGGTACTATGGCTACACCTTC
d_gene: -
j_gene: TRBJ1-2
abundance: once
v_gene: TRBV6-5

CDR3aa: CASSPSGTWNQPQHF
CDR3nt: TGTGCCAGCTCACCATCCGGGACTTGGAATCAGCCCCAGCATTTT
d_gene: -
j_gene: TRBJ1-5
abundance: -
v_gene: TRBV18

CDR3aa: CASRVRGRAFF
CDR3nt: TGTGCCAGCAGGGTCAGGGGTAGAGCTTTCTTT
d_gene: -
j_gene: TRBJ1-1
abundance: few
v_gene: TRBV12-3/TRBV12-4

CDR3aa: CASSLQGTGELFF
CDR3nt: TGCGCCAGCAGCTTGCAGGGTACCGGGGAGCTGTTTTTT
d_gene: -
j_gene: TRBJ2-2
abundance: -
v_gene: TRBV5-1

CDR3aa: CASSSNRRGGGDTQYF
CDR3nt: TGTGCCAGCAGCTCAAACAGGAGAGGAGGAGGGGATACGCAGTATTTT
d_gene: -
j_gene: TRBJ2-3
abundance: -
v_gene: TRBV7-3

CDR3aa: CASSSYRVSGGELFF
CDR3nt: TGCGCCAGCAGCTCCTACAGGGTCAGTGGCGGGGAGCTGTTTTTT
d_gene: -
j_gene: TRBJ2-2
abundance: -
v_gene: TRBV5-1

CDR3aa: CASNQGNQPQHF
CDR3nt: TGTGCCAGCAACCAGGGGAATCAGCCCCAGCATTTT
d_gene: -
j_gene: TRBJ1-5
abundance: -
v_gene: TRBV2

CDR3aa: CSAGHQDGPQHF
CDR3nt: TGCAGCGCTGGGCACCAGGATGGGCCCCAGCATTTT
d_gene: -
j_gene: TRBJ1-5
abundance: -
v_gene: TRBV29-1

CDR3aa: CASDRENTGELFF
CDR3nt: TGTGCCAGCGACAGGGAAAACACCGGGGAGCTGTTTTTT
d_gene: TRBD1
j_gene: TRBJ2-2
abundance: -
v_gene: TRBV12-3/TRBV12-4

CDR3aa: CASSLGHPGNEQFF
CDR3nt: TGTGCCAGCAGCTTAGGACACCCGGGCAATGAGCAGTTCTTC
d_gene: -
j_gene: TRBJ2-1
abundance: once
v_gene: TRBV5-5

CDR3aa: CASSRGGPTEQYF
CDR3nt: TGTGCCAGTAGTCGAGGGGGACCGACCGAGCAGTACTTC
d_gene: -
j_gene: TRBJ2-7
abundance: -
v_gene: TRBV19

CDR3aa: CASSEERIDRSYEQYF
CDR3nt: TGTGCCAGCAGTGAAGAGCGAATTGACAGATCCTACGAGCAGTACTTC
d_gene: -
j_gene: TRBJ2-7
abundance: -
v_gene: TRBV6-1

CDR3aa: CASSVAGDTDTQYF
CDR3nt: TGTGCCAGCAGTGTGGCGGGGGACACAGATACGCAGTATTTT
d_gene: TRBD2
j_gene: TRBJ2-3
abundance: -
v_gene: TRBV6-4

CDR3aa: CASRRRGDEETQYF
CDR3nt: TGTGCCAGTCGACGGCGGGGGGATGAAGAGACCCAGTACTTC
d_gene: TRBD2
j_gene: TRBJ2-5
abundance: -
v_gene: TRBV19

CDR3aa: CAISSDRDGTQYF
CDR3nt: TGTGCCATCAGTTCGGACAGGGACGGGACCCAGTACTTC
d_gene: TRBD1
j_gene: TRBJ2-5
abundance: -
v_gene: TRBV10-3

CDR3aa: CAVWGRAFSNYGYTF
CDR3nt: TGCGCCGTCTGGGGGAGGGCCTTTTCCAACTATGGCTACACCTTC
d_gene: -
j_gene: TRBJ1-2
abundance: once
v_gene: TRBV10-2

CDR3aa: CASSVAGAGGEQFF
CDR3nt: TGTGCCAGCAGCGTAGCCGGGGCGGGAGGTGAGCAGTTCTTC
d_gene: TRBD2
j_gene: TRBJ2-1
abundance: once
v_gene: TRBV9

CDR3aa: CASSDSSWNTEAFF
CDR3nt: TGTGCCAGCAGTGACAGTAGCTGGAACACTGAAGCTTTCTTT
d_gene: -
j_gene: TRBJ1-1
abundance: -
v_gene: TRBV2

CDR3aa: CASSGARGQVDGNTIYF
CDR3nt: TGTGCCAGCAGTGGGGCCAGGGGGCAAGTGGATGGAAACACCATATATTTT
d_gene: TRBD1
j_gene: TRBJ1-3
abundance: -
v_gene: TRBV6-1

CDR3aa: CASSSMTGVYGYTF
CDR3nt: TGTGCCAGCAGTTCCATGACAGGCGTCTATGGCTACACCTTC
d_gene: -
j_gene: TRBJ1-2
abundance: -
v_gene: TRBV6-5

CDR3aa: CATSALGGQPQHF
CDR3nt: TGTGCCACCAGTGCCCTGGGGGGTCAGCCCCAGCATTTT
d_gene: -
j_gene: TRBJ1-5
abundance: -
v_gene: TRBV24-1